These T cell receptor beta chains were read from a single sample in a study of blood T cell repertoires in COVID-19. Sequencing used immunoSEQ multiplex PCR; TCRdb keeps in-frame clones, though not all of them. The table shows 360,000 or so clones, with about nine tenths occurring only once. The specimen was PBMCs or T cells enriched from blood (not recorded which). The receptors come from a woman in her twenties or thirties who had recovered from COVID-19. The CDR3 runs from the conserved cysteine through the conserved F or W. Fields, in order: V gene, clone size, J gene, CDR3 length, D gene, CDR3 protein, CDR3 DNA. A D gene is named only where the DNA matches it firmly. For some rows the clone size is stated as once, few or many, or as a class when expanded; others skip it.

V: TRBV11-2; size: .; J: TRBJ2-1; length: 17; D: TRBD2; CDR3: CASSAVAGRSSYNEQFF; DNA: TGTGCCAGCAGCGCGGTAGCGGGCCGTAGCTCCTACAATGAGCAGTTCTTC
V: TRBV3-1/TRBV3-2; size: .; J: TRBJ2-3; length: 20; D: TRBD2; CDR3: CASSNTLPGLAAGGTDTQYF; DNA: TGTGCCAGCAGCAACACACTTCCGGGACTAGCCGCGGGTGGCACAGATACGCAGTATTTT
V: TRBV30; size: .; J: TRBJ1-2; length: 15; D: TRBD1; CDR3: CAWVIGQDSPFGYTF; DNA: TGTGCCTGGGTCATCGGACAGGATTCCCCTTTTGGCTACACCTTC
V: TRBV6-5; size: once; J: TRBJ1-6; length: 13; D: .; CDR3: CATRSPPDSPLHF; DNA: TGTGCCACCAGGTCCCCTCCTGATTCACCCCTCCACTTT
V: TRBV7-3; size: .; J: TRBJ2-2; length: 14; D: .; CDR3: CASSLWRGTGELFF; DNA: TGTGCCAGCAGCTTATGGAGGGGCACCGGGGAGCTGTTTTTT
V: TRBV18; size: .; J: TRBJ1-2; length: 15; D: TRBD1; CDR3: CASSPPTDRGGGYTF; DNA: TGTGCCAGCTCACCACCGACAGACAGGGGCGGAGGCTACACCTTC
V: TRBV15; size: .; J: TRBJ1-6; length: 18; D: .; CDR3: CATSGQRQGIAYNSPLHF; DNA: TGTGCCACCTCAGGACAGCGCCAGGGGATTGCTTATAATTCACCCCTCCACTTT
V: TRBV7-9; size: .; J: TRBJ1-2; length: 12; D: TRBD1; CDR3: CASIGQARGYTF; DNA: TGTGCCAGCATCGGACAGGCGAGGGGCTACACCTTC
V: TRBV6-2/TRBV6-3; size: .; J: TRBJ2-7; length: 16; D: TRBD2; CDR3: CASSYLLAGKTYEQYF; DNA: TGTGCCAGCAGTTACCTCCTAGCGGGTAAGACCTACGAGCAGTACTTC
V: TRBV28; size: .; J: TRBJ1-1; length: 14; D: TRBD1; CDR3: CASSFSRTGGKAFF; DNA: TGTGCCAGCAGTTTTTCCCGGACAGGGGGCAAAGCTTTCTTT